This passage covers 10 T cell receptor beta chains from one sample sequenced in a study of T cell responses to AZD1222 COVID-19 vaccine. Sequenced by immunoSEQ multiplex PCR; TCRdb stores in-frame clones only, minus some. Among 150,000 to 200,000 clones listed, roughly 92% were seen once. The sequencing used peripheral blood, collected 28 days after the second AZD1222 dose. The receptors derive from an adult who received the AZD1222 COVID-19 vaccine.

V gene TRBV2 combines with J gene TRBJ2-7, with TRBD1 matching over 7 bases. Germline lookup yields CDR1 SNHLY and CDR2 FYNNEI. Germline trimming cut 6 bases from V and 2 bases from J; bases unmatched to any gene: 4. The CDR3 is made up of 13 amino acids. The CDR3 DNA follows: TGTGCCAGCAGGGCCGGGACAGCCTACGAGCAGTACTTC. Protein sequence: CASRAGTAYEQYF. The full variable domain, with the rest looked up from reference TRBV2 and TRBJ2-7, is EPEVTQTPSHQVTQMGQEVILRCVPISNHLYFYWYRQILGQKVEFLVSFYNNEISEKSEIFDDQFSVERPDGSNFTLKIRSTKLEDSAMYFCASRAGTAYEQYFGPGTRLTVT.

The chain carries TRBV29-1 and TRBJ1-2, with TRBD1 identical over 11 bases. Germline trimming cut 6 bases from V and 7 bases from J; bases unmatched to any gene: 7. Germline CDR1 and CDR2: SQVTM and ANQGSEA. The CDR3 has 13 amino acids. This CDR3 reads CSVDRGPRGGYTF. In nucleotides, the CDR3 is TGCAGCGTGGACAGGGGGCCTCGGGGTGGCTACACCTTC.

The chain combines TRBV5-1 with TRBJ2-7; 10 bases are shared with TRBD2. V was clipped by 1 base and J by 6 bases; unmatched bases: 7. The CDR3 runs to 15 residues. The germline gives CDR1 SGHRS, CDR2 YFSETQ. Here the CDR3 reads CASSLSAGGPSEQYF. DNA for the CDR3: TGCGCCAGCAGCTTGTCAGCGGGAGGGCCTTCCGAGCAGTACTTC.

The chain joins TRBV6-5 to TRBJ1-6; D gene unclear. The CDR3 is 12 residues long. Trimming shortened V by 0 bases and J by 7 bases, and 1 base separated the two germline ends. Germline V gene lookup returns CDR1 MNHEY and CDR2 SVGAGI. This chain's CDR3 is CASSYSNSPLHF. In nucleotides, the CDR3 is TGTGCCAGCAGTTACTCGAATTCACCCCTCCACTTT.

The rearrangement links TRBV12-3 or TRBV12-4 to TRBJ1-5; D remains ambiguous. Trimming cost V 3 bases and J 8 bases, with 11 bases left between them. This CDR3 has 13 amino acids. CDR3 sequence reads: CASSFYSGEPQHF. CDR3 sequence (DNA): TGTGCCAGCAGTTTTTATTCAGGCGAGCCCCAGCATTTT.

The chain couples TRBV19 to TRBJ1-2; TRBD1 matches at 7 bases. The CDR3 extends over 16 amino acids. Germline V gene lookup returns CDR1 LNHDA and CDR2 SQIVND (reference sequence). V gave up 5 bases and J gave up 3 bases; unmatched junction bases: 12. The CDR3: CASSVRTGRADYGYTF. CDR3 DNA: TGTGCCAGTAGTGTTCGGACAGGACGCGCAGACTATGGCTACACCTTC. The full variable domain, with the rest looked up from reference TRBV19 and TRBJ1-2, is DGGITQSPKYLFRKEGQNVTLSCEQNLNHDAMYWYRQDPGQGLRLIYYSQIVNDFQKGDIAEGYSVSREKKESFPLTVTSAQKNPTAFYLCASSVRTGRADYGYTFGSGTRLTVV.

The chain links TRBV5-8 to TRBJ1-4, with a weak D call TRBD1 (6 bases). Germline values: CDR1 SGHTS, CDR2 YDEGEE. V lost 3 bases to trimming and J lost 0 bases, with 9 bases between them. There are 15 residues in the CDR3. In DNA form, the CDR3 reads TGTGCCAGCAGCTCGCCAGGGGCAACTAATGAAAAACTGTTTTTT. This translates into CASSSPGATNEKLFF.

The chain carries TRBV6-2 or TRBV6-3 and TRBJ1-1; D possibly corresponds to TRBD1 (5 bases). Deletions cut 2 bases from V and 0 bases from J, with 10 bases between. This CDR3 region has 15 residues. Germline V gene sequence: CDR1 MNHEY, CDR2 SVGEGT. CDR3: CASSYLGGLNTEAFF. The CDR3 DNA is TGTGCCAGCAGTTACCTGGGGGGTCTGAACACTGAAGCTTTCTTT.

The chain carries TRBV10-1 and TRBJ2-5, with D possibly being TRBD1 or TRBD2 (6 bases each). From germline, CDR1 is WNHNN and CDR2 SYGVQD (reference sequence). V was trimmed by 4 bases and J by 5 bases, leaving 20 bases between them. The CDR3 loop spans 16 amino acids. CDR3 nucleotide sequence: TGCGCCAGCAGTGCGGGGGCCGCAGGGCGGTCGGAGACCCAGTACTTC. Translating gives CASSAGAAGRSETQYF.

The chain joins TRBV5-1 to TRBJ2-5, with 7 bases fitting TRBD1. Germline-derived CDR1 and CDR2 are SGHRS and YFSETQ. Trimming cost V 3 bases and J 7 bases; bases outside gene matches: 9. The CDR3 is 14 residues long. The chain's CDR3 is CASSSATGEGTQYF. The CDR3 nucleotides are TGCGCCAGCAGCTCGGCTACAGGGGAAGGGACCCAGTACTTC.